A single sample is the source of the 21 T cell receptor beta chains below, sequenced in a study of cytomegalovirus exposure and HLA in healthy donors. Use of 60 Vbeta and 13 Jbeta primers characterized the PCR. Assay: immunoSEQ multiplex PCR; the TCRdb copy retains only in-frame clones and omits some. The repertoire consists of around 140,000 clones, with approximately 75% occurring once and the leading ten covering less than 5%. The sample comprised PBMCs. The source is a man aged 50-59 years in good health and CMV-seropositive.

The chain has TRBV4-1 and TRBJ1-3; TRBD1 is a possible D gene (6 bases). The CDR3 has 19 amino acids. Germline values: CDR1 MGHRA, CDR2 YSYEKL. Trimming removed 0 bases at V and 0 bases at J, with 18 bases between. This CDR3 reads CASSQDGGWGGVSGNTIYF. The CDR3 DNA reads TGCGCCAGCAGCCAAGATGGGGGTTGGGGGGGCGTCTCTGGAAACACCATATATTTT.

The chain joins TRBV18 to TRBJ1-2, with D perhaps matching TRBD1 (5 bases). The CDR3 contains 14 residues. Deletions cut 2 bases from V and 6 bases from J, with 13 bases between. The germline CDR1 and CDR2 sequences are KGHSH and LQKENI. The CDR3 protein is CASSPTTVNNGYTF. The CDR3 DNA sequence: TGTGCCAGCTCACCAACGACAGTTAATAATGGCTACACCTTC.

V is TRBV5-5 and J is TRBJ1-2; TRBD1 matches 7 bases. The V gene end was trimmed by 4 bases and the J gene end by 10 bases; junction bases not matched to a gene: 13. Germline CDR1 and CDR2: SGHKS and YYEKEE (reference sequence). The length of the CDR3 is 14 residues. This CDR3 reads CASSQAGTAYYYTF. CDR3 sequence (DNA): TGTGCCAGCAGCCAAGCCGGGACAGCATACTACTACACCTTC.

The V gene is TRBV13, the J gene TRBJ1-1; D is undetermined. V shed 5 bases and J shed 7 bases, with 11 bases lying between them. This CDR3 spans 12 amino acids. Germline V gene sequence: CDR1 PRHDT, CDR2 FYEKMQ (reference sequence). CDR3 amino acids: CASSPPGYEAFF. CDR3 DNA sequence: TGTGCCAGCAGCCCCCCAGGTTATGAAGCTTTCTTT. The entire variable domain, with the rest obtained from reference TRBV13 and TRBJ1-1, is as follows: AAGVIQSPRHLIKEKRETATLKCYPIPRHDTVYWYQQGPGQDPQFLISFYEKMQSDKGSIPDRFSAQQFSDYHSELNMSSLELGDSALYFCASSPPGYEAFFGQGTRLTVV.

The chain has TRBV2 and TRBJ1-6; 7 bases are shared with TRBD1. V was clipped by 11 bases and J by 7 bases; unmatched bases: 8. This CDR3 comprises 13 residues. Germline V gives CDR1 SNHLY, CDR2 FYNNEI. CDR3 sequence reads: CAGAGTANSPLHF. The CDR3 DNA sequence: TGTGCCGGGGCCGGGACAGCCAATTCACCCCTCCACTTT.

The chain has TRBV7-3 and TRBJ1-2; D is unclear. Germline CDR1 reads SGHTA; CDR2 reads FQGTGA. The CDR3 contains 15 residues. With 3 bases removed from V and 2 bases from J, the gap between germline ends came to 13 bases. The CDR3 region has the DNA TGTGCCAGCAGCTTGGGCCCCGGCAGGAACTATGGCTACACCTTC. This encodes CASSLGPGRNYGYTF.

This chain's CDR3 is CASSLGTGGRSGAFF. The CDR3 DNA follows: TGCGCCAGCAGCTTGGGGACAGGGGGACGGAGTGGAGCTTTCTTT. The V gene is TRBV5-1, the J gene TRBJ1-1; 10 bases are shared with TRBD1. The length of the CDR3 is 15 residues. Losses at the gene ends were 0 bases for V and 10 bases for J; bases not matched to a gene: 9. Germline CDR1 reads SGHRS; CDR2 reads YFSETQ.

The rearrangement uses TRBV5-6 and TRBJ2-5; 8 bases fit TRBD2. Germline assignment: CDR1 SGHDT and CDR2 YYEEEE. Trimming took 2 bases from V and 1 from J; bases not matched to a gene: 7. This CDR3 contains 16 residues. The CDR3 sequence is CASSFKELAVQETQYF. In DNA form, the CDR3 reads TGTGCCAGCAGCTTCAAAGAACTAGCGGTCCAAGAGACCCAGTACTTC.

The chain employs TRBV9 and TRBJ2-5; TRBD2 aligns across 10 bases. CDR1 is SGDLS and CDR2 is YYNGEE in the germline V gene. This CDR3 is 15 amino acids long. The junction had 4 bases not matched to a gene; V was cut back by 4 bases and J by 1 base. DNA for the CDR3: TGTGCCAGCAGCCCCGGACTAGCGGTCCAAGAGACCCAGTACTTC. This translates into CASSPGLAVQETQYF.

This chain uses TRBV15 with TRBJ1-4; the D gene is possibly TRBD1 (6 bases). Per the germline V gene, CDR1 is LNHNV and CDR2 is YYDKDF (reference sequence). V was shortened by 4 bases and J by 5 bases, with 20 bases between the two germline ends. This CDR3 is 17 amino acids long. The CDR3 sequence is CATSKTRTQGRNEKLFF. The CDR3 DNA sequence: TGTGCCACCAGCAAAACCAGAACACAGGGCCGGAATGAAAAACTGTTTTTT.

The chain has TRBV6-1 and TRBJ1-6; 7 positions match TRBD1. Trimming removed 2 bases from V and 6 bases from J; junction bases left unmatched: 4. This CDR3 region has 15 residues. In germline, CDR1 is MNHNS, CDR2 SASEGT. This CDR3 reads CASSERGTANSPLHF. For the CDR3, the DNA is TGTGCCAGCAGTGAAAGGGGGACAGCTAATTCACCCCTCCACTTT.

The V and J genes are TRBV19 and TRBJ1-1; 8 nucleotides line up with TRBD1. From germline, CDR1 is LNHDA and CDR2 SQIVND (reference sequence). The length of the CDR3 is 16 residues. Trimming took 7 bases from V and 0 from J; bases not matched to a gene: 10. The DNA of the CDR3 is TGTGCCAGTAAGGGGACAGGAGTATTCATGAACACTGAAGCTTTCTTT. Residues: CASKGTGVFMNTEAFF. Looking up the rest from reference TRBV19 and TRBJ1-1 gives the full variable domain: DGGITQSPKYLFRKEGQNVTLSCEQNLNHDAMYWYRQDPGQGLRLIYYSQIVNDFQKGDIAEGYSVSREKKESFPLTVTSAQKNPTAFYLCASKGTGVFMNTEAFFGQGTRLTVV.

This clone was detected only a few times. The rearrangement uses TRBV7-2 and TRBJ2-1; D might be TRBD2 (7 bases). V lost 3 bases and J 9 bases, leaving 18 bases between the germline ends. CDR1 and CDR2 (germline): SGHTA, FQGNSA. The CDR3 runs 15 residues. CDR3 sequence reads: CASSFGGGGYGEQFF. The CDR3 DNA reads as TGTGCCAGCAGCTTCGGAGGGGGGGGTTACGGTGAGCAGTTCTTC.

On this clone: A junction end diverges from the germline sequence, so it may reflect a read error. V gene TRBV7-9 combines with J gene TRBJ2-5, with D perhaps matching TRBD1 (5 bases). Germline values: CDR1 SEHNR, CDR2 FQNEAQ (reference sequence). There are 17 residues in the CDR3. The CDR3 sequence is CSSSFRQGGAAQETQYF. The DNA of the CDR3 is TGTTCCAGCAGCTTTAGACAAGGTGGGGCCGCCCAAGAGACCCAGTACTTC.

Points on this clone: One junction end disagrees with the germline gene, perhaps due to a read error. V usage is TRBV2 and J usage is TRBJ1-2; maybe TRBD1 (6 bases). CDR1 SNHLY and CDR2 FYNNEI come from the germline V gene. This CDR3 is 14 amino acids long. The CDR3 DNA reads TGTGCCAGCCGTGAGATCGGACAGCAGAATGGCTACACCTTC. This codes for CASREIGQQNGYTF.

This clone was seen a handful of times. The chain uses TRBV29-1 and TRBJ2-1; D is undetermined. This CDR3 comprises 12 residues. V dropped 4 bases and J dropped 9 bases, with 13 bases sitting between them. Germline loops: CDR1 SQVTM, CDR2 ANQGSEA. In DNA form, the CDR3 reads TGCAGCGTTGGGCTTCGGGTAGGTGAGCAGTTCTTC. This encodes CSVGLRVGEQFF.

The J gene is TRBJ1-1, the V gene TRBV18; TRBD1 matches 7 bases. CDR3 length: 12 amino acids. J lost 10 bases, V lost 0 bases, and 2 bases had no gene match. CDR1 and CDR2 (germline): KGHSH, LQKENI. The CDR3 nucleotides are TGTGCCAGCTCACCACCGGGACAGCCAGCTTTCTTT. It yields the protein CASSPPGQPAFF.

V and J are TRBV28 and TRBJ2-5; 11 bases agree with TRBD1. CDR3 size: 15 residues. The germline CDR1 and CDR2 sequences are MDHEN and SYDVKM. Trimming took 5 bases from V and 5 from J; bases not matched to a gene: 7. CDR3 nucleotides: TGTGCCAGCAGTACCCGGACAGGGGGCAGGGAGACCCAGTACTTC. It specifies CASSTRTGGRETQYF.

The rearrangement uses TRBV19 and TRBJ1-5; 9 bases fit TRBD1. CDR3 length: 16 amino acids. Germline CDR1 is LNHDA and CDR2 is SQIVND (reference sequence). The trim removed 3 bases at V and 7 bases at J, leaving 10 bases unmatched. DNA of the CDR3: TGTGCCAGTAGTATCCCGGGACAGGGAGGGGGACAGCCCCAGCATTTT. Encoded protein: CASSIPGQGGGQPQHF.

The rearrangement joins TRBV11-3 to TRBJ2-3; 14 nucleotides line up with TRBD2. The ends lost 3 bases at V and 0 bases at J; junction bases unmatched: 5. CDR3 length: 18 amino acids. CDR1 SGHNT and CDR2 YENEEA come from the germline V gene. DNA of the CDR3: TGTGCCAGCAGCTTTAGGACTAGCGGGAGGACTAGCACAGATACGCAGTATTTT. Amino acid sequence: CASSFRTSGRTSTDTQYF.

The gene calls are TRBV6-6 and TRBJ2-3; TRBD2 might be the D (6 bases). This CDR3 has 14 amino acids. The germline CDR1 and CDR2 sequences are MNHNY and SVGAGI (reference sequence). Trimming shortened V by 8 bases and J by 2 bases, and 14 bases separated the two germline ends. The CDR3 protein is CASSEGFLTDTQYF. The CDR3 nucleotides read TGTGCCAGCTCGGAGGGGTTCCTCACAGATACGCAGTATTTT.